Included here is one T cell receptor beta chain sequence, with context. The antigen remains undetermined. Sequencing used immunoSEQ multiplex PCR; TCRdb keeps in-frame clones, though not all of them. This table has over 55,000 clones, about 93% appearing once. This record comes from a study of OX40 agonist ivuxolimab in advanced cancers. The overall study: Patient treatment consisted of intravenous ivuxolimab administration every 2 weeks at 0.01 to 10 mg/kg. Every patient in dose escalation had hepatocellular carcinoma, melanoma, renal cell or head and neck cancer. Study-wide points: Also showing low normalized T-cell clonal expansion were some of the nonresponders. CD4+ and CD8+ T cells in blood underwent clonal expansion by week 6 at 0.1 to 3.0 mg/kg.

The material sequenced was CD4+ or CD8+ T cells sorted from blood, taken in a trial of the OX40 agonist ivuxolimab. The source is an adult with an advanced solid tumor such as melanoma, head and neck, liver or kidney cancer.

CDR3 loop: CASKLADSSYEQYF. CDR3 in DNA: TGTGCCAGTAAACTAGCGGACAGCTCCTACGAGCAGTACTTC. This chain connects TRBV19 to TRBJ2-7, with 8 bases lining up with TRBD2. CDR1 and CDR2 from the germline V gene are LNHDA and SQIVND (reference sequence). The CDR3 has 14 amino acids. V lost 7 bases to trimming and J lost 0 bases; unmatched junction nucleotides: 5.